The 23 T cell receptor beta chains in this list originate from one sample, sequenced in a study of brain T cells in children with intractable seizures. Produced via immunoSEQ multiplex PCR; TCRdb's table is partial and in-frame only. The repertoire holds a few hundred thousand clones, 85% to 95% seen once, with 5.5% to 6% in the top ten. Time point specified: blood from clinic visit 5 months post-surgery; TSC patient then seizure free. The sequencing used peripheral blood, collected 5 to 6 months after surgery. The receptors were sampled from a boy younger than two with tuberous sclerosis and intractable seizures.

This clone was counted a few times. The chain recombines TRBV27 with TRBJ2-1, with a tentative D call TRBD1 (6 bases). This CDR3 has 15 residues. Trimming left V 1 base short and J 0 bases short, with 7 bases between. Germline V gene data show CDR1 as MNHEY and CDR2 as SMNVEV (reference sequence). CDR3 nucleotides: TGTGCCAGCAGTTTATTAGGGGGCTCCTACAATGAGCAGTTCTTC. It codes for CASSLLGGSYNEQFF.

V and J are TRBV7-9 and TRBJ2-5, with D possibly matching TRBD2 (5 bases). Germline V gives CDR1 SEHNR, CDR2 FQNEAQ (reference sequence). The CDR3 extends over 15 amino acids. Trimming pared 6 bases from V and 0 bases from J, leaving 14 bases between. CDR3 amino acids: CASSVGLLYQETQYF. In nucleotides, the CDR3 is TGTGCCAGCAGTGTCGGACTCCTATACCAAGAGACCCAGTACTTC.

The CDR3 bases are TGTGCCAGCAGTTACTCCCCGGGGGGGGGCTTGGGTGAGCAGTTCTTC. It translates to CASSYSPGGGLGEQFF. The gene calls are TRBV6-5 and TRBJ2-1; 8 nucleotides align to TRBD2. J was trimmed by 9 bases and V by 0 bases; bases with no gene match: 10. This CDR3 spans 16 amino acids. Germline V lookup: CDR1 MNHEY, CDR2 SVGAGI.

The chain employs TRBV4-1 and TRBJ1-5, with TRBD1 matching over 7 bases. Per germline, CDR1 MGHRA and CDR2 YSYEKL. The CDR3 runs to 21 residues. With V trimmed by 4 bases and J by 0 bases, 21 bases remained unmatched. The CDR3 here is CASSLHPYTDRREYSNQPQHF. The CDR3 nucleotides read TGCGCCAGCAGCCTTCACCCCTATACGGACAGGAGGGAGTATAGCAATCAGCCCCAGCATTTT.

Turning to this clone: At one boundary the junction diverges from the germline segment, which might be a read error. Other DNA sequences in the same sample also yield this CDR3. The rearrangement uses TRBV5-4 and TRBJ1-2, with D perhaps matching TRBD1 (5 bases). The CDR3 has 13 amino acids. Germline V CDR1 and CDR2: SGHNT, YYREEE (reference sequence). For the CDR3, the DNA is TGTGCCAGCAGCTTGGCCGGGGACTACGGCTACACCTTC. It yields the protein CASSLAGDYGYTF.

V usage is TRBV6-6 and J usage is TRBJ1-6, with 7 bases that match TRBD1. The CDR3 loop spans 15 amino acids. The germline V gene encodes CDR1 MNHNY and CDR2 SVGAGI (reference sequence). Losses at the gene ends were 0 bases for V and 5 bases for J; bases not matched to a gene: 1. The CDR3: CASSYSQGDNSPLHF. The CDR3 region has the DNA TGTGCCAGCAGTTACTCGCAGGGGGATAATTCACCCCTCCACTTT.

The rearrangement links TRBV7-3 to TRBJ2-2; TRBD1 matches 8 bases. Germline V gives CDR1 SGHTA, CDR2 FQGTGA. The V and J ends lost 2 bases and 7 bases, in that order; junction bases with no gene match: 3. The CDR3 is made up of 14 amino acids. CDR3 nucleotide sequence: TGTGCCAGCAGCTTACAGGGGGCAATCGGGGAGCTGTTTTTT. Translation: CASSLQGAIGELFF.

This clone was detected once. The chain carries TRBV30 and TRBJ2-5, with a tentative D call TRBD2 (5 bases). From germline, CDR1 is GTSNPN and CDR2 SVGIG (reference sequence). V lost 4 bases to trimming and J lost 7 bases, with 16 bases between them. The CDR3 has 13 residues. The CDR3 DNA reads TGTGCCTGGATACTCGCGGGCCGGGGGACCCAGTACTTC. This codes for CAWILAGRGTQYF.

This clone was observed a single time. The V gene is TRBV2, the J gene TRBJ1-2, with D possibly being TRBD1 (5 bases). CDR3 length equals 14 residues. Germline CDR1 and CDR2: SNHLY and FYNNEI. With 2 bases removed from V and 1 base from J, the gap between germline ends came to 8 bases. This chain's CDR3 is CASSESGVNYGYTF. The CDR3 nucleotides are TGTGCCAGCAGTGAATCGGGGGTTAACTATGGCTACACCTTC.

The genes are TRBV7-9 and TRBJ1-1; no reliable D call. This CDR3 is built from 14 residues. Germline values: CDR1 SEHNR, CDR2 FQNEAQ (reference sequence). Trimming pared 1 base from V and 0 bases from J, leaving 6 bases between. In nucleotides, the CDR3 is TGTGCCAGCAGCTTAGACAGATTGAACACTGAAGCTTTCTTT. Amino acids: CASSLDRLNTEAFF.

The V and J genes are TRBV7-9 and TRBJ2-3; 11 bases are shared with TRBD2. The CDR3 runs to 16 residues. With 5 bases clipped from V and 2 bases from J, the junction kept 6 bases outside the gene matches. Looked up from germline, CDR1 is SEHNR and CDR2 is FQNEAQ (reference sequence). CDR3 protein: CASSGGLAAITDTQYF. In nucleotides, the CDR3 is TGTGCCAGCAGCGGGGGACTAGCGGCCATCACAGATACGCAGTATTTT.

The chain is built from TRBV6-5 and TRBJ1-5; D not certain. The CDR3 contains 15 residues. V lost 8 bases and J 1 base, leaving 15 bases between the germline ends. Germline CDR1 reads MNHEY; CDR2 reads SVGAGI. This chain's CDR3 is CASGLGVFSNQPQHF. The CDR3 DNA is TGTGCCAGCGGACTCGGGGTTTTCAGCAATCAGCCCCAGCATTTT.

The rearrangement uses TRBV6-5 and TRBJ2-7, with D perhaps matching TRBD2 (6 bases). The germline V and J ends were trimmed by 0 bases and 3 bases, with 9 bases remaining between them. The CDR3 is 14 residues long. Germline V gene lookup returns CDR1 MNHEY and CDR2 SVGAGI. The CDR3 DNA is TGTGCCAGCAGTTACTCCCAGACTAGCTACGAGCAGTACTTC. Its protein product is CASSYSQTSYEQYF.

This clone appeared a few times. The CDR3 sequence: CASSVGSTETEAFF. DNA for the CDR3: TGTGCCAGCAGCGTCGGGTCCACTGAGACTGAAGCTTTCTTT. J is TRBJ1-1 and V is TRBV5-6; the D is unclear. V was shortened by 4 bases and J by 5 bases, with 15 bases between the two germline ends. The CDR3 consists of 14 residues. From germline, CDR1 is SGHDT and CDR2 YYEEEE.

CDR3: CASSLTELAKNIQYF. The DNA of the CDR3 is TGTGCCAGCAGCTTAACAGAACTAGCCAAAAACATTCAGTACTTC. The V gene is TRBV7-3, the J gene TRBJ2-4; no reliable D call. V dropped 0 bases and J dropped 0 bases, with 6 bases sitting between them. Germline loops: CDR1 SGHTA, CDR2 FQGTGA. There are 15 residues in the CDR3.

J is TRBJ2-7 and V is TRBV11-3; D gene ambiguous. Germline lookup yields CDR1 SGHNT and CDR2 YENEEA. V was shortened by 2 bases and J by 4 bases, with 9 bases between the two germline ends. The CDR3 runs to 13 residues. The CDR3 nucleotides are TGTGCCAGCAGCTTACCCCCCCCGTACGAGCAGTACTTC. As protein: CASSLPPPYEQYF.

The V gene is TRBV19, the J gene TRBJ2-5; possibly TRBD1 or TRBD2 for D (5 bases each). Trimming took off 3 bases at V and 0 bases at J, with 11 bases between the two ends. Germline CDR1 LNHDA, CDR2 SQIVND (reference sequence). The CDR3 sequence is 15 residues long. This CDR3 is CASSILGTDQETQYF. The CDR3 nucleotides are TGTGCCAGTAGTATTTTGGGGACGGACCAAGAGACCCAGTACTTC.

The chain links TRBV5-1 to TRBJ2-7; perhaps TRBD2 as D (5 bases). The CDR3 sequence is 13 residues long. V was cut by 2 bases and J by 0 bases, with 6 bases left in between. Germline V gene lookup returns CDR1 SGHRS and CDR2 YFSETQ. The CDR3 DNA sequence: TGCGCCAGCAGCTTTCTAGCCTCCTACGAGCAGTACTTC. Its translation: CASSFLASYEQYF.

V is TRBV11-3 and J is TRBJ2-5; 8 nucleotides align to TRBD1. Germline values: CDR1 SGHNT, CDR2 YENEEA. V shed 5 bases, J shed 7 bases, and the junction held 6 bases outside the gene matches. This CDR3 comprises 13 residues. The CDR3 reads CASSRRQGATQYF. In DNA form, the CDR3 reads TGTGCCAGCAGCCGACGTCAGGGGGCGACCCAGTACTTC.

The chain couples TRBV12-5 to TRBJ1-3; D is undetermined. CDR3 size: 15 residues. Germline assignment: CDR1 LGHNT and CDR2 FRNRAP. With 0 bases removed from V and 0 bases from J, the gap between germline ends came to 6 bases. The CDR3 region has the DNA TGTGCTAGTGGTTTGGTAGTAAACTCTGGAAACACCATATATTTT. As protein: CASGLVVNSGNTIYF.

J is TRBJ1-1 and V is TRBV25-1; 11 bases line up with TRBD1. The V and J ends lost 3 bases and 1 base, in that order; junction bases with no gene match: 4. Per the germline V gene, CDR1 is MGHDK and CDR2 is SYGVNS. The CDR3 is 16 amino acids. In DNA form, the CDR3 reads TGTGCCAGCAGTGAGCGGGACAGGGGGGGGAACACTGAAGCTTTCTTT. Protein product: CASSERDRGGNTEAFF.

The chain couples TRBV19 to TRBJ2-7; maybe TRBD2 (5 bases). CDR1 is LNHDA, CDR2 SQIVND, per germline (reference sequence). V was pared by 5 bases and J by 3 bases, with 11 bases between. The CDR3 length is 13 residues. The CDR3 sequence is CASSSRRGYEQYF. In DNA form, the CDR3 reads TGTGCCAGTAGTTCCAGACGGGGCTACGAGCAGTACTTC.

The V gene is TRBV15, the J gene TRBJ2-5; the match to TRBD1 covers 11 bases. Germline lookup yields CDR1 LNHNV and CDR2 YYDKDF (reference sequence). The CDR3 covers 17 residues. V was pared by 0 bases and J by 5 bases, with 8 bases of the junction left unmatched. Written as DNA, the CDR3 is TGTGCCACCAGCAGAGATCCCGGACAGGGGGCCTGGGAGACCCAGTACTTC. It is translated as CATSRDPGQGAWETQYF. Filled out from reference TRBV15 and TRBJ2-5, the complete variable domain reads DAMVIQNPRYQVTQFGKPVTLSCSQTLNHNVMYWYQQKSSQAPKLLFHYYDKDFNNEADTPDNFQSRRPNTSFCFLDIRSPGLGDTAMYLCATSRDPGQGAWETQYFGPGTRLLVL.